What follows are 15 T cell receptor beta chains derived from one specimen sequenced in a study of low-dose radiotherapy and immunotherapy resistance in tumors (dated by TCRdb to between 2021 and 2023). Sequencing was performed on an Illumina HiSeq 2500. First-strand cDNA was synthesized with Superscript III and a set of TRAV- and TRBV-specific primers, covering both TCRalpha and TCRbeta chains. TCRs were amplified with Phusion for about 20 PCR cycles using a constant-region primer together with the adapter attached to the V primers. TCRdb took the public reads, trimmed them with fastp at Q25, ran MiXCR for clone calling and kept in-frame beta chains. Entries are consolidated by CDR3 protein sequence, retaining the most common genes and DNA. The sample contains around 64,000 distinct CDR3 sequences, roughly 29% of them found a single time. Approximately 7% of the sample belongs to the ten largest clones.

The sample's time point, from its label and the paper: before trial treatment. The specimen comprised PBMCs, sampled before treatment. The receptors shown here come from a male donor with rectosigmoid adenocarcinoma.

This clonotype has ten or more counts. This sequence joins TRBV30 and TRBJ2-7, with 7 bases lining up with TRBD1. The J segment lost 12 bases and the V segment lost 4 bases, leaving 18 bases of the junction unmatched. Germline CDR1 GTSNPN, CDR2 SVGIG (reference sequence). There are 14 residues in the CDR3. CDR3 sequence: CAWNEGATGASWYF. The CDR3 coding sequence is TGTGCCTGGAACGAGGGGGCGACGGGCGCAAGTTGGTACTTC.

This clonotype appeared many times. The chain joins TRBV18 to TRBJ2-1, with TRBD2 matching over 10 bases. The CDR3 is 16 residues long. V was clipped by 3 bases and J by 6 bases; unmatched bases: 8. Germline V CDR1 and CDR2: KGHSH, LQKENI. CDR3 bases: TGTGCCAGCTCACCGGAGTGGAGCGGGGGGGCCAATGAGCAGTTCTTC. Its translation: CASSPEWSGGANEQFF.

This clonotype came up many times. V gene TRBV7-2 combines with J gene TRBJ2-7, with D maybe TRBD1 (5 bases). Germline V gene lookup returns CDR1 SGHTA and CDR2 FQGNSA. The CDR3 sequence is 13 residues long. V dropped 0 bases and J dropped 7 bases, with 10 bases sitting between them. CDR3 nucleotides: TGTGCCAGCAGCTTAGCAGGGGTGCGGGAGCAGTACTTC. The encoded protein is CASSLAGVREQYF.

At least ten counts were recorded for this clonotype. The chain recombines TRBV7-9 with TRBJ2-5; 7 nucleotides align to TRBD1. CDR1 is SEHNR, CDR2 FQNEAQ, per germline (reference sequence). This CDR3 spans 21 amino acids. With V trimmed by 1 base and J by 1 base, 21 bases remained unmatched. CDR3 sequence: CASSLGAAPLRDSSFQETQYF. The CDR3, as DNA: TGTGCCAGCAGCTTAGGCGCCGCCCCGCTCCGGGACAGTAGCTTCCAAGAGACCCAGTACTTC.

This clonotype was detected ten times or more. The V gene is TRBV5-4, the J gene TRBJ2-1; D is unresolved. This CDR3 region has 11 residues. Trimming stripped 6 bases from V and 9 bases from J, with 10 bases between. CDR1 is SGHNT and CDR2 is YYREEE in the germline V gene (reference sequence). The CDR3 protein is CASTASVEQFF. The CDR3 DNA follows: TGTGCCAGCACCGCAAGCGTTGAGCAGTTCTTC.

This clonotype was seen a handful of times. The chain links TRBV9 to TRBJ2-1; 11 nucleotides align to TRBD2. The CDR3 contains 17 residues. Trimming cost V 4 bases and J 10 bases; bases outside gene matches: 16. CDR1 SGDLS and CDR2 YYNGEE come from the germline V gene. The CDR3 here is CASSQGGGTSGLTEQFF. The DNA of the CDR3 is TGTGCCAGCAGCCAGGGGGGGGGGACTAGCGGACTCACAGAGCAGTTCTTC.

This clonotype has just a few counts. CDR3 DNA: TGTGCCACCTCCTTGGGGAATACAGGGGGTCAGGAGACCCAGTACTTC. Its translation is CATSLGNTGGQETQYF. The genes are TRBV24-1 and TRBJ2-5; 8 bases are shared with TRBD1. CDR1 KGHDR and CDR2 SFDVKD come from the germline V gene. CDR3 size: 16 residues. The V gene end was trimmed by 9 bases and the J gene end by 5 bases; junction bases not matched to a gene: 16.

Many counts were recorded for this clonotype. This chain links TRBV11-2 with TRBJ2-1; D might be TRBD2 (6 bases). V lost 1 base to trimming and J lost 9 bases, with 13 bases between them. The CDR3 length is 14 residues. Germline CDR1 and CDR2: SGHAT and FQNNGV. The CDR3 sequence: CASSLVRGGVEQFF. The DNA for the CDR3 is TGTGCCAGCAGCTTAGTTAGGGGAGGCGTTGAGCAGTTCTTC.

Details on this clonotype: Only one base separates this from a far larger clonotype, so it likely reflects a read error. The chain uses TRBV6-1 and TRBJ2-7; D possibly corresponds to TRBD1 (6 bases). The DNA matches TRBJ2-1 better at its end, which makes the J call doubtful. In germline, CDR1 is MNHNS, CDR2 SASEGT. This CDR3 is built from 14 residues. In DNA, the CDR3 is TGTGCCATCAGTGAGGTCCAGGGGACCTACGAGCAGTTCTTC. This translates into CAISEVQGTYEQFF.

The CDR3 DNA reads TGCAGCGTTGAAGAACAGGCGGGTCAGCCCCAGCATTTT. Its translation is CSVEEQAGQPQHF. The chain recombines TRBV29-1 with TRBJ1-5; the D gene is possibly TRBD1 (5 bases). CDR3 length equals 13 residues. CDR1 and CDR2 (germline): SQVTM, ANQGSEA. The V and J ends lost 0 bases and 6 bases respectively, with 9 bases between them.

This clonotype has a count of ten or more. The chain carries TRBV7-9 and TRBJ2-7; 7 positions agree with TRBD2. The J segment lost 8 bases and the V segment lost 4 bases, leaving 5 bases of the junction unmatched. CDR3 length equals 12 residues. Per the germline V gene, CDR1 is SEHNR and CDR2 is FQNEAQ (reference sequence). The CDR3 reads CASSSGLDQQYF. The CDR3 DNA reads as TGTGCCAGCAGCTCAGGACTAGATCAGCAGTACTTC.

The CDR3 is CASRGEGRNSPLHF. In nucleotides, the CDR3 is TGTGCCAGCAGAGGGGAAGGGAGGAATTCACCCCTCCACTTT. The chain is built from TRBV6-2 or TRBV6-3 and TRBJ1-6; D perhaps matches TRBD1 (5 bases). V gave up 6 bases and J gave up 7 bases, with 13 bases separating them. From germline, CDR1 is MNHEY and CDR2 SVGEGT. The CDR3 has 14 amino acids.

This clonotype was seen ten or more times. CDR3 in amino acids: CATSDYASPYEQYF. The CDR3 DNA sequence: TGTGCCACCAGTGATTACGCCAGTCCCTACGAGCAGTACTTC. The chain couples TRBV24-1 to TRBJ2-7; D ambiguous. The CDR3 extends over 14 amino acids. CDR1 is KGHDR, CDR2 SFDVKD, per germline. The ends were cut back, 2 bases at V and 2 bases at J, with 9 bases in the middle.

This clonotype has at least ten counts. The chain combines TRBV5-1 with TRBJ1-6, with a possible D match to TRBD1 (5 bases). Per germline, CDR1 SGHRS and CDR2 YFSETQ. Trimming took 0 bases from V and 7 from J, leaving 14 bases between them. This CDR3 contains 16 residues. CDR3 nucleotides: TGCGCCAGCAGCTTGGTGGCAGGGTCAGGCAATTCACCCCTCCACTTT. It codes for CASSLVAGSGNSPLHF.

The sample holds many counts of this clonotype. The chain couples TRBV28 to TRBJ2-2; 7 bases map to TRBD2. CDR3 length equals 15 residues. Germline V gives CDR1 MDHEN, CDR2 SYDVKM. Trimming at V came to 6 bases and at J to 4 bases, leaving 8 bases not matched to a gene. CDR3 nucleotides: TGTGCCAGCAGGGGGGGGAAAGGGAGCACCGGGGAGCTGTTTTTT. Amino acids: CASRGGKGSTGELFF.